Detailed here is one T cell receptor beta chain. This clonotype turned up a few times. Its antigen is not yet known. Base quality data are lacking; no much larger clone is found one base away. The data derive from a study of Graves' ophthalmopathy and Graves' hyperthyroidism (dated by TCRdb to 2016 to 2018). Regarding the research as a whole: Peripheral blood was collected at initial diagnosis, prior to any treatment. For independent validation, a separate cohort was made up of 18 hyperthyroidism patients plus 17 patients who later progressed from hyperthyroidism to ophthalmopathy. In total, 135 blood samples were TCR-sequenced: 40 to 45 ophthalmopathy, about 75 hyperthyroidism and approximately 17 hyperthyroidism-to-ophthalmopathy patients. For training and testing, the 100 or so patients in the discovery cohort were randomly divided in a 7:3 ratio. To tell Graves' ophthalmopathy apart from Graves' hyperthyroidism, and to predict which patients would progress to ophthalmopathy, the study relied on TCR beta repertoire signatures. In roughly 6 hyperthyroidism patients, T-cell repertoires of thyroid tissue and blood were compared. After sampling, hyperthyroidism patients received methimazole starting at 30 mg daily, and ophthalmopathy patients received high-dose intravenous methylprednisolone. To explore V-J signatures distinguishing ophthalmopathy from hyperthyroidism, a discovery set of roughly 98 patients (roughly 42 ophthalmopathy, about 57 stable hyperthyroidism) was enrolled. The research as a whole found: In validation, the model predicted ophthalmopathy progression with about 71% sensitivity and about 77% specificity; about a dozen predicted patients were CT-confirmed with GO in a median of approximately 6.5 months. Most expanded thyroid clonotypes with a frequency above 0.001 also appeared in blood, which suggests that blood repertoires may reflect the immune response in the thyroid. In cross-validation, the 13-signature model distinguished ophthalmopathy from stable hyperthyroidism with 87.88% sensitivity and roughly 81% specificity, while in the test set the corresponding values were roughly 80% and 75%. Sample size was not statistically predetermined, and group allocation was not concealed from the investigators.

Stable hyperthyroidism was defined as no progression to ophthalmopathy within 18 months of follow-up. Hyperthyroidism patients were newly diagnosed, with disease duration under 2 months, and aged 18 to 65 years. Patients with other autoimmune diseases, uncontrolled infections, pregnancy or lactation were excluded. Clinical symptoms, serum thyroxine, TRAb, thyroid ultrasound and orbital computed tomography were used for diagnosis. Ficoll-Paque density gradient centrifugation was used to isolate PBMCs from about 10 ml of fresh peripheral blood. Total RNA was extracted with Trizol reagent and quality-checked on an Agilent 2100 Bioanalyzer. Based on the germline V gene, the CDR1 and CDR2 sequences are SGHTA and FQGNSA. The CDR3 sequence holds 15 residues, the cysteine and phenylalanine included. This entry keeps only the CDR3 DNA: 45 bases, framed from base 1. V is trimmed back by 5 bases and J by 8 bases, and the junction contains 11 bases that no gene match accounts for.

For repertoire sequencing, the TCR beta CDR3 regions were amplified from RNA transcripts. The first round of RT-PCR was done with HTBI primers and the Qiagen OneStep RT-PCR kit, and was followed by a second round of multiplex PCR, then size selection and purification. Libraries were sequenced paired-end with 100 bp reads on an Illumina HiSeq2000. The study's own analysis went as follows. SOAPnuke was used to process the reads, removing any read that contained adapters or uncalled bases, had a mean Phred below 15, or lacked an exact match to the constant primer or identifier. COPE v1.2.5 was used to merge high-quality paired reads. Unique nucleotide sequences were defined as clonotypes and aligned to IMGT TRB V, D and J references using MiTCR v1.1. Only V-J combinations with frequency above 0.0001 were analysed, covering about 99% of repertoires. For each V-J combination, a TCR clonal expansion and chaos score was defined as the ratio of F50 clonal expansion to chaos observed in the TCRdist matrix. Features were reduced by Welch's t-statistics and random forest to 10 to 15 V-J combinations, which fed a naive Bayes classifier. The similarity between thyroid and blood repertoires was quantified using the Morisita-Horn index. Starting from the raw public reads, TCRdb applied fastp trimming at Q25, assembled clones with MiXCR and retained in-frame beta chains. Entries that share a CDR3 protein sequence are merged under the most common genes and DNA. The V and J calls shown here were made by TCRdb, not taken from the authors' results. Counted in this sample were roughly 380,000 distinct CDR3 sequences; 15% of them appeared once. Together, the top ten hold 5.5% to 8% of the sample.

The sequence is built from TRBV7-2 and TRBJ2-1, with 8 middle bases fitting TRBD1. Input material: peripheral blood. The TCR originated in a woman younger than 35 with stable Graves' hyperthyroidism. Donor details come from another sample of the same person, matched by shared clones. The DNA is TGTGCCAGCAGCCCTGGCGGGACAGGTTGGTATGAGCAGTTCTTC. Translated, it gives CASSPGGTGWYEQFF.